Presented here are 14 T cell receptor beta chains from one specimen sequenced in a study of T cell changes during pregnancy in multiple sclerosis. Sequencing was performed with immunoSEQ multiplex PCR; in TCRdb, only in-frame clones are kept and a portion is missing. The sample holds 79,000 or so clones; more than 80% are singletons and the top ten take roughly 0.22%. The sample was CD4+ T cells from peripheral blood mononuclear cells, taken before pregnancy. Every receptor here comes from a female donor with multiple sclerosis, enrolled in a pregnancy study.

The V gene is TRBV5-1, the J gene TRBJ2-2; D might be TRBD2 (6 bases). V dropped 4 bases and J dropped 2 bases, with 12 bases sitting between them. The CDR3 has 15 amino acids. Looked up from germline, CDR1 is SGHRS and CDR2 is YFSETQ. The DNA of the CDR3 is TGCGCCAGCAGCCTCGGGGGAAAAAACACCGGGGAGCTGTTTTTT. This codes for CASSLGGKNTGELFF.

The rearrangement joins TRBV11-2 to TRBJ2-7; 9 bases match TRBD1. The V gene's germline CDR1 is SGHAT and CDR2 FQNNGV. The V segment lost 5 bases and the J segment 6 bases; nucleotides outside the gene matches: 8. The CDR3 consists of 14 residues. This CDR3 is CASSPGTGLREQYF. In DNA, the CDR3 is TGTGCCAGCAGCCCCGGGACAGGGCTCCGCGAGCAGTACTTC.

The chain uses TRBV28 and TRBJ2-3; 8 nucleotides match TRBD1. Germline CDR1 and CDR2: MDHEN and SYDVKM. The length of the CDR3 is 13 residues. After removal of 10 bases from V and 3 bases from J, the junction contained 6 bases not matched to a gene. The CDR3 loop is CATTGGGTDTQYF. Here the CDR3 DNA reads TGTGCCACTACAGGGGGTGGTACAGATACGCAGTATTTT.

The chain links TRBV9 to TRBJ2-1; 10 bases match TRBD2. Unmatched junction bases numbered 6, after V lost 0 bases and J lost 9 bases. This CDR3 is built from 15 residues. The germline gives CDR1 SGDLS, CDR2 YYNGEE. DNA of the CDR3: TGTGCCAGCAGCGTAGAAGGGCTAGCGGGAGCTGAGCAGTTCTTC. It encodes CASSVEGLAGAEQFF.

V is TRBV6-6 and J is TRBJ2-2; perhaps TRBD2 as D (6 bases). This CDR3 spans 14 amino acids. Germline V gene data show CDR1 as MNHNY and CDR2 as SVGAGI (reference sequence). V was shortened by 5 bases and J by 3 bases, with 10 bases between the two germline ends. The CDR3 nucleotides are TGTGCCAGCAGTACGGGAGCCGACACCGGGGAGCTGTTTTTT. Translation: CASSTGADTGELFF.

V and J are TRBV19 and TRBJ2-1; the D is unclear. The CDR3 runs 14 residues. Trimming stripped 2 bases from V and 6 bases from J, with 11 bases between. CDR1 and CDR2 (germline): LNHDA, SQIVND (reference sequence). CDR3 residues: CASSIKAQRNEQFF. CDR3 bases: TGTGCCAGTAGTATAAAGGCCCAGCGCAATGAGCAGTTCTTC.

The chain couples TRBV2 to TRBJ2-7; 13 bases align to TRBD2. V trimming: 0 bases; J trimming: 12 bases; junction bases outside the gene matches: 8. Germline lookup yields CDR1 SNHLY and CDR2 FYNNEI. The CDR3 contains 15 residues. CDR3: CASSEAGTSGVRRYF. The CDR3 DNA is TGTGCCAGCAGTGAAGCGGGGACTAGCGGGGTTCGGCGGTACTTC.

This chain connects TRBV7-3 to TRBJ2-7; a weak D match, TRBD2 (5 bases). V lost 1 base to trimming and J lost 6 bases, with 10 bases between them. The CDR3 covers 13 residues. Germline V gene lookup returns CDR1 SGHTA and CDR2 FQGTGA. The CDR3 sequence is CASSLNEGGEQYF. The CDR3 DNA sequence: TGTGCCAGCAGCTTAAATGAGGGTGGCGAGCAGTACTTC.

The J gene is TRBJ1-2, the V gene TRBV5-4; TRBD1 aligns across 7 bases. Germline V gene sequence: CDR1 SGHNT, CDR2 YYREEE (reference sequence). The CDR3 consists of 18 residues. Trimming cost V 2 bases and J 4 bases; bases outside gene matches: 17. Here the CDR3 reads CASSLIGQVSFSVYGYTF. Written as DNA, the CDR3 is TGTGCCAGCAGCTTAATTGGACAGGTCTCTTTCTCGGTCTATGGCTACACCTTC.

The chain combines TRBV6-1 with TRBJ2-7, with TRBD1 matching 7 bases. Germline V lookup: CDR1 MNHNS, CDR2 SASEGT. This CDR3 is built from 12 residues. The V gene end was trimmed by 8 bases and the J gene end by 2 bases; junction bases not matched to a gene: 3. The CDR3 DNA reads TGTGCCAGCTGGGACAGTCCCTACGAGCAGTACTTC. This encodes CASWDSPYEQYF.

This chain uses TRBV7-9 with TRBJ1-4; no reliable D call. Germline V gene lookup returns CDR1 SEHNR and CDR2 FQNEAQ (reference sequence). The CDR3 consists of 14 residues. The V and J ends lost 1 base and 8 bases respectively, with 11 bases between them. CDR3 amino acids: CASSLDFPGEKLFF. As DNA, the CDR3 is TGTGCCAGCAGCTTAGACTTTCCCGGGGAAAAACTGTTTTTT. The complete variable domain, with remaining parts taken from reference TRBV7-9 and TRBJ1-4, reads DTGVSQNPRHKITKRGQNVTFRCDPISEHNRLYWYRQTLGQGPEFLTYFQNEAQLEKSRLLSDRFSAERPKGSFSTLEIQRTEQGDSAMYLCASSLDFPGEKLFFGSGTQLSVL.

This clone was picked up a small number of times. V is TRBV10-3 and J is TRBJ2-1, with 14 bases identical to TRBD2. V lost 2 bases, J lost 4 bases, and 1 base stayed unmatched. The V gene's germline CDR1 is ENHRY and CDR2 SYGVKD. The CDR3 is 16 residues long. The CDR3 reads CAISERLAGGYNEQFF. CDR3 sequence (DNA): TGTGCCATCAGTGAGCGACTAGCGGGAGGGTACAATGAGCAGTTCTTC.

V gene TRBV2 combines with J gene TRBJ2-1; the D gene is possibly TRBD2 (5 bases). The CDR3 contains 14 residues. V was trimmed by 8 bases and J by 7 bases, leaving 18 bases between them. Germline values: CDR1 SNHLY, CDR2 FYNNEI. The CDR3 loop reads CASLPRESVNEQFF. The CDR3 DNA sequence: TGTGCCAGCCTCCCGAGGGAATCTGTTAATGAGCAGTTCTTC.

The CDR3 DNA reads TGTGCCAGCGGGCTAGCGGTGTCCACCGGGGAGCTGTTTTTT. Amino acids: CASGLAVSTGELFF. The V call is TRBV9, the J call TRBJ2-2; 7 nucleotides agree with TRBD2. V trimming: 7 bases; J trimming: 4 bases; junction bases outside the gene matches: 7. The CDR3 consists of 14 residues. CDR1 and CDR2 from the germline V gene are SGDLS and YYNGEE.